The clone carrying this T cell receptor beta chain has just one count. This entry is derived from a study of T cells in Graves' hyperthyroidism and ophthalmopathy. Amplified regions were TCR beta CDR3 sequences from RNA transcripts. An initial round of RT-PCR targeting the TCR CDR3 relied on the HTBI primer set. From the multiplex PCR reads, TCRdb called clonotypes with MiXCR, one entry per CDR3 protein. The sample yields a few hundred thousand distinct CDR3 sequences, around 14% seen once. Source material for PBMCs was over 8 ml fresh peripheral blood. The CDR3 runs 16 residues. Between the trimmed V and J ends, which lost 3 bases and 11 bases, there was a span of 23 bases. CDR1 is SGDLS, CDR2 YYNGEE, per germline.

The sequence was collected from a woman in her 30s with Graves' hyperthyroidism. Sample: blood. The chain employs TRBV9 and TRBJ2-2; TRBD2 might be the D (5 bases). The CDR3 sequence is CASSGGETRDPAELFF. CDR3 nucleotides: TGTGCCAGCAGCGGTGGTGAAACTAGAGACCCAGCTGAGCTGTTTTTT.